The next 21 T cell receptor beta chains were all read from a single sample in a study of blood T cells in healthy people across ages. A sample-barcoded 5' primer and a J-beta primer mix were used in a second PCR of roughly 6 to 11 cycles. TCRdb reprocessed the 5' RACE reads via MiXCR and lists one record per CDR3 protein. The data hold about 930,000 distinct CDR3 sequences, with 25% to 35% observed a single time. Separately, the same data were catalogued under a study of T cells of mothers and their children.

The sequencing input was blood. The receptors were sampled from a woman aged 40 to 49 in good health.

Note on this clonotype: Being one base from a much bigger clone, this may be a read error. The V call is TRBV4-3, the J call TRBJ2-1; D is unresolved. The CDR3 runs 13 residues. Germline V lookup: CDR1 LGHNA, CDR2 YSLEER. V shed 0 bases and J shed 6 bases, with 6 bases lying between them. This CDR3 is CASSQEVCNEQFF. In DNA, the CDR3 is TGCGCCAGCAGCCAAGAAGTTTGCAATGAGCAGTTCTTC.

The CDR3 sequence is CASSPRDGWYNEQFF. The CDR3 DNA reads as TGCGCCAGCAGCCCAAGGGACGGGTGGTACAATGAGCAGTTCTTC. The chain recombines TRBV5-1 with TRBJ2-1; either TRBD1 or TRBD2 may fit D (5 bases each). This CDR3 contains 15 residues. V lost 4 bases and J lost 4, with 15 bases in between. The germline V gene encodes CDR1 SGHRS and CDR2 YFSETQ.

This clonotype was counted between two and nine times. V and J are TRBV5-4 and TRBJ2-2, with 7 bases fitting TRBD2. Germline CDR1 SGHNT, CDR2 YYREEE (reference sequence). V lost 0 bases to trimming and J lost 2 bases; unmatched junction nucleotides: 4. This CDR3 is built from 16 residues. The CDR3 here is CASSLGGGTNTGELFF. The CDR3 DNA reads TGTGCCAGCAGCTTGGGGGGGGGAACTAACACCGGGGAGCTGTTTTTT. Full variable domain (missing parts from reference TRBV5-4 and TRBJ2-2): ETGVTQSPTHLIKTRGQQVTLRCSSQSGHNTVSWYQQALGQGPQFIFQYYREEENGRGNFPPRFSGLQFPNYSSELNVNALELDDSALYLCASSLGGGTNTGELFFGEGSRLTVL.

This clonotype appeared many times. The gene calls are TRBV5-4 and TRBJ2-1, with TRBD2 identical over 8 bases. With V trimmed by 0 bases and J by 3 bases, 2 bases remained unmatched. Looked up from germline, CDR1 is SGHNT and CDR2 is YYREEE (reference sequence). This CDR3 has 15 amino acids. The CDR3 nucleotides read TGTGCCAGCAGCTTGGGCGGGGGGTTCTACAATGAGCAGTTCTTC. It translates to CASSLGGGFYNEQFF.

This clonotype came up many times. The chain links TRBV3-1 to TRBJ2-7; 7 bases are shared with TRBD2. This CDR3 has 14 amino acids. Trimming at V came to 4 bases and at J to 3 bases, leaving 6 bases not matched to a gene. CDR1 LGHDT and CDR2 YNNKEL come from the germline V gene (reference sequence). The DNA for the CDR3 is TGTGCCAGCAGCCCTCGGACTAGAAACTACGAGCAGTACTTC. Its translation is CASSPRTRNYEQYF.

J is TRBJ2-1 and V is TRBV28, with D maybe TRBD2 (6 bases). Germline loops: CDR1 MDHEN, CDR2 SYDVKM. This CDR3 has 15 residues. V lost 4 bases, J lost 7 bases, and 17 bases lay in between. CDR3: CASSSQRTAGNEQFF. CDR3 coding DNA: TGTGCCAGCAGTTCCCAGCGTACTGCGGGAAATGAGCAGTTCTTC.

The V call is TRBV6-5, the J call TRBJ1-2; possible D gene TRBD1, 6 bases. Trimming took off 4 bases at V and 3 bases at J, with 15 bases between the two ends. Germline V gene lookup returns CDR1 MNHEY and CDR2 SVGAGI. The CDR3 has 15 amino acids. The CDR3 here is CASSSPGEGDYGYTF. Here the CDR3 DNA reads TGTGCCAGCAGTTCGCCAGGGGAAGGGGACTATGGCTACACCTTC.

The chain links TRBV14 to TRBJ2-7; 9 bases align to TRBD1. CDR1 is SGHDN, CDR2 FVKESK, per germline. Germline trimming cut 3 bases from V and 4 bases from J; bases unmatched to any gene: 7. The CDR3 spans 15 residues. The CDR3 region has the DNA TGTGCCAGCAGCCAGGGACAGGGAGGTTGGTACGAGCAGTACTTC. The encoded protein is CASSQGQGGWYEQYF.

The chain recombines TRBV28 with TRBJ2-7, with D possibly TRBD1 on 6 matching bases. Germline V gives CDR1 MDHEN, CDR2 SYDVKM. Between the trimmed V and J ends, which lost 3 bases and 4 bases, there was a span of 19 bases. CDR3 length: 16 amino acids. The DNA of the CDR3 is TGTGCCAGCAGTTTTGGGGGTAAGGGGGAAGCTTACGAGCAGTACTTC. Its protein product is CASSFGGKGEAYEQYF.

Here the CDR3 reads CASSSGAGWQETQYF. The CDR3, as DNA: TGTGCCAGCAGTTCGGGGGCAGGGTGGCAAGAGACCCAGTACTTC. The rearrangement joins TRBV6-6 to TRBJ2-5; D may correspond to TRBD1 or TRBD2 (6 bases each). V was shortened by 4 bases and J by 2 bases, with 14 bases between the two germline ends. From germline, CDR1 is MNHNY and CDR2 SVGAGI (reference sequence). The CDR3 extends over 15 amino acids.

Notes on this clonotype: A junction boundary mismatches the germline segment, possibly from a read error. The CDR3, as DNA: TGTGTAATGGGGACAGGGCGCACAGATATGCAGTATTTT. The encoded protein is CVMGTGRTDMQYF. The chain uses TRBV7-9 and TRBJ2-3; 9 positions agree with TRBD1. Germline-derived CDR1 and CDR2 are SEHNR and FQNEAQ (reference sequence). The CDR3 spans 13 residues.

There are many counts of this clonotype. Given a much more abundant clone one base away, this may be a read error. V gene TRBV7-2 combines with J gene TRBJ2-5; a weak D match, TRBD2 (6 bases). From germline, CDR1 is SGHTA and CDR2 FQGNSA. Trimming pared 1 base from V and 5 bases from J, leaving 8 bases between. This CDR3 has 13 residues. The CDR3 here is CASSLGGDETQYF. Here the CDR3 DNA reads TGTGCCAGCAGCTTAGGGGGGGACGAGACCCAGTACTTC. The full variable domain, completed using reference TRBV7-2 and TRBJ2-5, is GAGVSQSPSNKVTEKGKDVELRCDPISGHTALYWYRQSLGQGLEFLIYFQGNSAPDKSGLPSDRFSAERTGGSVSTLTIQRTQQEDSAVYLCASSLGGDETQYFGPGTRLLVL.

This clonotype was seen repeatedly, ten times or more. The genes are TRBV2 and TRBJ2-7, with D perhaps matching TRBD1 (5 bases). With 6 bases removed from V and 3 bases from J, the gap between germline ends came to 15 bases. Germline values: CDR1 SNHLY, CDR2 FYNNEI. The CDR3 is made up of 14 amino acids. CDR3 sequence reads: CASRTTAINYEQYF. CDR3 nucleotide sequence: TGTGCCAGCAGGACGACAGCTATCAACTACGAGCAGTACTTC. Filled out from reference TRBV2 and TRBJ2-7, the complete variable domain reads EPEVTQTPSHQVTQMGQEVILRCVPISNHLYFYWYRQILGQKVEFLVSFYNNEISEKSEIFDDQFSVERPDGSNFTLKIRSTKLEDSAMYFCASRTTAINYEQYFGPGTRLTVT.

This clonotype has just a few counts. The chain uses TRBV20-1 and TRBJ1-4, with 8 bases fitting TRBD1. CDR3 size: 13 residues. CDR1 and CDR2 from the germline V gene are DFQATT and SNEGSKA (reference sequence). The V and J ends lost 6 bases and 7 bases, in that order; junction bases with no gene match: 7. The CDR3 DNA reads as TGCAGTGCATGGACAGGGTCGGGTGAAAAACTGTTTTTT. Its protein is CSAWTGSGEKLFF.

This clonotype was seen only a few times. V and J are TRBV27 and TRBJ1-6; no clear D. Germline V gives CDR1 MNHEY, CDR2 SMNVEV (reference sequence). This CDR3 is 15 amino acids long. V shed 5 bases and J shed 6 bases, with 14 bases lying between them. In nucleotides, the CDR3 is TGTGCCAGCAGTGTCCTGACAATGGGTAATTCACCCCTCCACTTT. It yields the protein CASSVLTMGNSPLHF.

Turning to this clonotype: One junction end does not reproduce the germline sequence, and a read error may be involved. The chain joins TRBV25-1 to TRBJ1-4; D call uncertain. The length of the CDR3 is 17 residues. The germline V gene encodes CDR1 MGHDK and CDR2 SYGVNS. DNA for the CDR3: TGTGCCGGCAGTGAATGGAAGGGTAGGGCAACTAATGAAAAACTGTTTTTT. Protein sequence: CAGSEWKGRATNEKLFF. The complete variable domain, with remaining parts taken from reference TRBV25-1 and TRBJ1-4, reads EADIYQTPRYLVIGTGKKITLECSQTMGHDKMYWYQQDPGMELHLIHYSYGVNSTEKGDLSSESTVSRIRTEHFPLTLESARPSHTSQYLCAGSEWKGRATNEKLFFGSGTQLSVL.

The chain couples TRBV28 to TRBJ2-7; 8 bases match TRBD1. V gave up 4 bases and J gave up 3 bases; unmatched junction bases: 8. Germline-derived CDR1 and CDR2 are MDHEN and SYDVKM. CDR3 length: 15 amino acids. CDR3 residues: CASSSLRDRRYEQYF. CDR3 nucleotide sequence: TGTGCCAGCAGTTCTCTCCGGGACAGGCGCTACGAGCAGTACTTC.

The V gene is TRBV4-1, the J gene TRBJ2-2; D is undetermined. Between the trimmed V and J ends, which lost 1 base and 0 bases, there was a span of 9 bases. Germline assignment: CDR1 MGHRA and CDR2 YSYEKL. This CDR3 is 16 amino acids long. CDR3 amino acids: CASSQGVASNTGELFF. CDR3 in DNA: TGCGCCAGCAGCCAAGGGGTAGCCTCGAACACCGGGGAGCTGTTTTTT.

This clonotype was observed a few times. The CDR3 DNA reads TGCAGTGCTAGAGGGGAGGCCCGATACTACAATGAGCAGTTCTTC. Protein product: CSARGEARYYNEQFF. The chain is built from TRBV20-1 and TRBJ2-1; D might be TRBD2 (6 bases). From germline, CDR1 is DFQATT and CDR2 SNEGSKA (reference sequence). The V gene lost 1 base and the J gene lost 3 bases, with 13 bases spanning the gap. The CDR3 contains 15 residues.

The rearrangement links TRBV10-3 to TRBJ2-2; D uncertain. Germline assignment: CDR1 ENHRY and CDR2 SYGVKD. Trimming stripped 11 bases from V and 5 bases from J, with 15 bases between. The CDR3 has 13 residues. DNA of the CDR3: TGTGCCGCTACAGCCACCTTGACCGGGGAGCTGTTTTTT. The encoded protein is CAATATLTGELFF.

This clonotype appeared many times. This chain uses TRBV20-1 with TRBJ2-5; 11 nucleotides match TRBD2. Germline CDR1 and CDR2: DFQATT and SNEGSKA (reference sequence). The length of the CDR3 is 14 residues. The trim removed 3 bases at V and 2 bases at J, leaving 2 bases unmatched. The CDR3 nucleotides are TGCAGTGCTAGGGGGACTAGCGGACAAGAGACCCAGTACTTC. Residues: CSARGTSGQETQYF.